These 14 T cell receptor beta chains were all obtained from the same sample, sequenced in a study of cytomegalovirus exposure and HLA in healthy donors. This PCR relied on a set of 60 Vbeta primers and 13 Jbeta primers. The method was immunoSEQ multiplex PCR; TCRdb's version includes in-frame clones alone and lacks a portion of them. The profile covers about 160,000 clones, with just over 70% appearing a single time and about 4.7% taken by the ten largest. The sequencing input was PBMCs. The receptors stem from a man aged 18 to 29 in good health and CMV-seropositive.

The V call is TRBV29-1, the J call TRBJ1-1, with 8 bases matching TRBD1. Looked up from germline, CDR1 is SQVTM and CDR2 is ANQGSEA. Trimming took 5 bases from V and 6 from J; bases not matched to a gene: 5. CDR3 length: 12 amino acids. CDR3 sequence: CSVRTGWAEAFF. The CDR3 region has the DNA TGCAGCGTTCGGACAGGGTGGGCTGAAGCTTTCTTT.

This clone was observed once. The rearrangement uses TRBV29-1 and TRBJ1-2; 10 bases align to TRBD1. This CDR3 comprises 13 residues. Unmatched junction bases numbered 6, after V lost 8 bases and J lost 3 bases. CDR1 and CDR2 (germline): SQVTM, ANQGSEA. The CDR3 DNA reads as TGCAGCACTAGACAGGGGGCTGACTATGGCTACACCTTC. As protein: CSTRQGADYGYTF.

This clone has more than one count but fewer than ten. The chain recombines TRBV5-5 with TRBJ1-5; 8 bases fit TRBD1. V shed 0 bases, J shed 6 bases, and the junction held 5 bases outside the gene matches. Per germline, CDR1 SGHKS and CDR2 YYEKEE (reference sequence). CDR3 length equals 15 residues. The CDR3 loop reads CASSLGQGIFQPQHF. The DNA for the CDR3 is TGTGCCAGCAGCTTGGGACAGGGGATTTTTCAGCCCCAGCATTTT.

This rearrangement joins TRBV6-1 to TRBJ2-5; D might be TRBD2 (5 bases). V was shortened by 3 bases and J by 8 bases, with 10 bases between the two germline ends. Per germline, CDR1 MNHNS and CDR2 SASEGT. The CDR3 consists of 12 residues. In DNA form, the CDR3 reads TGTGCCAGCAGTGAGGAGAGGACTACCCAGTACTTC. Its protein product is CASSEERTTQYF.

Only a few counts were recorded for this clone. The chain joins TRBV7-8 to TRBJ1-2; D is unresolved. Germline-derived CDR1 and CDR2 are SGHVS and FQNEAQ. This CDR3 has 17 residues. Trimming left V 5 bases short and J 1 base short, with 20 bases between. The CDR3 reads CASSPRGWFFSNYGYTF. In DNA, the CDR3 is TGTGCCAGCAGCCCCCGCGGGTGGTTTTTTAGTAACTATGGCTACACCTTC.

This chain joins TRBV29-1 and TRBJ2-3, with a possible D match to TRBD2 (6 bases). Germline V gene sequence: CDR1 SQVTM, CDR2 ANQGSEA. The CDR3 has 15 residues. V lost 0 bases to trimming and J lost 0 bases, with 10 bases between them. This chain's CDR3 is CSVEDWRDSTDTQYF. CDR3 nucleotide sequence: TGCAGCGTTGAAGACTGGAGGGACAGCACAGATACGCAGTATTTT.

The V call is TRBV7-2, the J call TRBJ1-1; the D gene is possibly TRBD1 (6 bases). Trimming shortened V by 5 bases and J by 4 bases, and 20 bases separated the two germline ends. Germline loops: CDR1 SGHTA, CDR2 FQGNSA. The CDR3 has 16 residues. CDR3 protein: CASSGNRGGPATEAFF. For the CDR3, the DNA is TGTGCCAGCAGCGGGAACCGCGGGGGGCCGGCCACTGAAGCTTTCTTT.

This chain connects TRBV7-6 to TRBJ2-1; D possibly corresponds to TRBD2 (5 bases). V lost 2 bases to trimming and J lost 4 bases, with 12 bases between them. The germline CDR1 and CDR2 sequences are SGHVS and FNYEAQ. The length of the CDR3 is 15 residues. The CDR3 sequence is CASSLSRGSYNEQFF. The CDR3 DNA reads TGTGCCAGCAGCTTATCACGCGGGTCGTACAATGAGCAGTTCTTC.

The chain employs TRBV2 and TRBJ1-1; possibly TRBD1 for D (5 bases). This CDR3 contains 13 residues. With 7 bases removed from V and 1 base from J, the gap between germline ends came to 10 bases. Germline assignment: CDR1 SNHLY and CDR2 FYNNEI. In nucleotides, the CDR3 is TGTGCCAGCACAAAGGACACGAACACTGAAGCTTTCTTT. Protein product: CASTKDTNTEAFF.

This chain links TRBV2 with TRBJ1-2; 7 nucleotides match TRBD1. From germline, CDR1 is SNHLY and CDR2 FYNNEI. This CDR3 spans 13 amino acids. V trimming: 7 bases; J trimming: 4 bases; junction bases outside the gene matches: 6. The CDR3 spells CASTNRDSYGYTF. The CDR3 coding sequence is TGTGCCAGCACAAACAGGGACAGCTATGGCTACACCTTC.

The chain's CDR3 is CASSEEAHRVGNEQFF. CDR3 bases: TGTGCCAGCAGTGAAGAAGCCCACAGGGTGGGGAATGAGCAGTTCTTC. The V call is TRBV6-1, the J call TRBJ2-1; possibly TRBD1 for D (6 bases). Trimming removed 1 base from V and 7 bases from J, with 17 bases in between. Germline CDR1 MNHNS, CDR2 SASEGT. The CDR3 is 16 amino acids.

This sequence joins TRBV6-1 and TRBJ1-2, with a weak D call TRBD1 (5 bases). Trimming cost V 5 bases and J 1 base, with 14 bases left between them. CDR3 length: 15 amino acids. The germline gives CDR1 MNHNS, CDR2 SASEGT. This CDR3 is CASSNRMGYNYGYTF. The DNA of the CDR3 is TGTGCCAGCAGTAACAGGATGGGTTATAACTATGGCTACACCTTC.

The genes are TRBV5-6 and TRBJ2-1; TRBD1 agrees at 7 bases. This CDR3 contains 12 residues. The germline V gene encodes CDR1 SGHDT and CDR2 YYEEEE. With V trimmed by 0 bases and J by 15 bases, 6 bases remained unmatched. The CDR3 DNA follows: TGTGCCAGCAGCTTGGCGACAGGGACGGGGTTCTTC. Amino acid sequence: CASSLATGTGFF.

V usage is TRBV6-1 and J usage is TRBJ2-4; tentatively, D is TRBD2 (6 bases). Trimming took off 1 base at V and 4 bases at J, with 17 bases between the two ends. Germline lookup yields CDR1 MNHNS and CDR2 SASEGT. CDR3 size: 17 residues. The CDR3 is CASSEEGRDWGKNIQYF. CDR3 coding DNA: TGTGCCAGCAGTGAAGAAGGGCGGGACTGGGGGAAAAACATTCAGTACTTC.